The 20 T cell receptor beta chains below were found in one sample sequenced in a study of identical twins. TCRdb re-called the 5' RACE reads with MiXCR, one entry per CDR3 protein. The repertoire has fewer than 250,000 distinct CDR3 sequences, roughly 7% of them found once; the top ten carry 3% to 4%. Separately, the same data were catalogued under a study of yellow fever vaccine responses in identical twins.

Sequenced input: memory (CD45RO+) T cells sorted from blood. These receptors originate from a woman younger than 35 in good health.

The rearrangement uses TRBV19 and TRBJ2-2, with D tentatively TRBD1 or TRBD2 (5 bases each). The CDR3 totals 15 residues. CDR1 is LNHDA, CDR2 SQIVND, per germline (reference sequence). V was pared by 10 bases and J by 1 base, with 16 bases between. As DNA, the CDR3 is TGTGCCACAGAACGGGGACCCAGGAACACCGGGGAGCTGTTTTTT. Translated: CATERGPRNTGELFF.

This clonotype has only a few counts. V usage is TRBV5-1 and J usage is TRBJ2-1, with 12 bases matching TRBD2. This CDR3 is 18 amino acids long. V trimming: 4 bases; J trimming: 12 bases; junction bases outside the gene matches: 20. Germline V gene sequence: CDR1 SGHRS, CDR2 YFSETQ. The CDR3 region is CASSPYSGTSGPFGGQFF. The CDR3 coding sequence is TGCGCCAGCAGCCCCTACTCCGGGACTAGCGGGCCCTTCGGGGGGCAGTTCTTC. The full variable domain, rest sourced from reference TRBV5-1 and TRBJ2-1, is KAGVTQTPRYLIKTRGQQVTLSCSPISGHRSVSWYQQTPGQGLQFLFEYFSETQRNKGNFPGRFSGRQFSNSRSEMNVSTLELGDSALYLCASSPYSGTSGPFGGQFFGPGTRLTVL.

The V gene is TRBV20-1, the J gene TRBJ1-3, with D hard to call. The CDR3 loop spans 13 amino acids. Germline values: CDR1 DFQATT, CDR2 SNEGSKA (reference sequence). The ends were cut back, 5 bases at V and 0 bases at J, with 8 bases in the middle. The CDR3 loop is CSAVWSSGNTIYF. CDR3 sequence (DNA): TGCAGTGCTGTTTGGAGCTCTGGAAACACCATATATTTT.

The chain links TRBV28 to TRBJ1-2; 8 nucleotides agree with TRBD1. Germline CDR1 and CDR2: MDHEN and SYDVKM. The CDR3 consists of 15 residues. The V and J ends lost 5 bases and 2 bases, in that order; junction bases with no gene match: 7. CDR3 in DNA: TGTGCCAGCAGTCCGACAGGGGCAGCGAACTATGGCTACACCTTC. Translating it yields CASSPTGAANYGYTF.

V is TRBV9 and J is TRBJ2-3; TRBD2 might be the D (5 bases). Germline CDR1 reads SGDLS; CDR2 reads YYNGEE. The CDR3 is 16 amino acids. Trimming pared 0 bases from V and 0 bases from J, leaving 11 bases between. CDR3 loop: CASSVVELVSTDTQYF. CDR3 in DNA: TGTGCCAGCAGCGTAGTCGAACTAGTTAGCACAGATACGCAGTATTTT. The whole variable domain, remainder taken from reference TRBV9 and TRBJ2-3, is DSGVTQTPKHLITATGQRVTLRCSPRSGDLSVYWYQQSLDQGLQFLIQYYNGEERAKGNILERFSAQQFPDLHSELNLSSLELGDSALYFCASSVVELVSTDTQYFGPGTRLTVL.

The CDR3 protein is CASAGTGGNEQFF. DNA of the CDR3: TGCGCCAGCGCAGGGACAGGGGGTAATGAGCAGTTCTTC. The gene calls are TRBV5-1 and TRBJ2-1; the match to TRBD1 covers 11 bases. From germline, CDR1 is SGHRS and CDR2 YFSETQ. The CDR3 extends over 13 amino acids. After removal of 7 bases from V and 7 bases from J, the junction contained 4 bases not matched to a gene.

This clonotype was seen repeatedly, ten times or more. The chain recombines TRBV2 with TRBJ2-2; D not resolved. The CDR3 consists of 15 residues. The V end was cut by 0 bases, the J end by 8 bases, with 13 bases between. CDR1 SNHLY and CDR2 FYNNEI come from the germline V gene. This chain's CDR3 is CASSEAGPGFGELFF. In DNA, the CDR3 is TGTGCCAGCAGTGAAGCGGGTCCCGGCTTTGGGGAGCTGTTTTTT. Supplemented by reference TRBV2 and TRBJ2-2, the full variable domain reads EPEVTQTPSHQVTQMGQEVILRCVPISNHLYFYWYRQILGQKVEFLVSFYNNEISEKSEIFDDQFSVERPDGSNFTLKIRSTKLEDSAMYFCASSEAGPGFGELFFGEGSRLTVL.

This clonotype was counted only a few times. The chain uses TRBV5-1 and TRBJ2-1; 7 bases are a match to TRBD2. CDR1 SGHRS and CDR2 YFSETQ come from the germline V gene. The trim removed 5 bases at V and 8 bases at J, leaving 7 bases unmatched. The CDR3 covers 13 residues. The CDR3: CASREGLVYEQFF. CDR3 DNA sequence: TGCGCCAGCAGAGAAGGACTAGTCTATGAGCAGTTCTTC.

This clonotype was seen repeatedly, ten times or more. The rearrangement joins TRBV27 to TRBJ2-2; no clear D gene. Germline V gene sequence: CDR1 MNHEY, CDR2 SMNVEV (reference sequence). Trimming cost V 6 bases and J 0 bases, with 14 bases left between them. CDR3 length: 16 amino acids. The CDR3 spells CASSRKALANTGELFF. In nucleotides, the CDR3 is TGTGCCAGCAGCCGAAAGGCCCTCGCGAACACCGGGGAGCTGTTTTTT.

This clonotype has more than one count but fewer than ten. V usage is TRBV6-1 and J usage is TRBJ2-1; D not resolved. The CDR3 consists of 12 residues. Trimming pared 3 bases from V and 12 bases from J, leaving 12 bases between. Per germline, CDR1 MNHNS and CDR2 SASEGT. Written as DNA, the CDR3 is TGTGCCAGCAGTGACAGCGCCATAGGGCAGTTCTTC. It codes for CASSDSAIGQFF.

The sample holds a few counts of this clonotype. The genes are TRBV18 and TRBJ1-2; D not certain. Trimming cost V 6 bases and J 10 bases, with 18 bases left between them. Germline V gene lookup returns CDR1 KGHSH and CDR2 LQKENI. The CDR3 has 13 residues. Here the CDR3 reads CASSQGSNSFYTF. Here the CDR3 DNA reads TGTGCCAGCTCCCAAGGATCTAACTCGTTCTACACCTTC.

The chain uses TRBV18 and TRBJ1-1; D unclear. Between the trimmed V and J ends, which lost 5 bases and 3 bases, there was a span of 13 bases. This CDR3 region has 14 residues. Germline CDR1 is KGHSH and CDR2 is LQKENI. The DNA of the CDR3 is TGTGCCAGCTCATCGGACTGGAAAGACACTGAAGCTTTCTTT. This gives the protein CASSSDWKDTEAFF.

This clonotype has a handful of counts. The CDR3 protein is CSVDSKGVSYNEQFF. CDR3 DNA sequence: TGCAGCGTTGACTCCAAGGGGGTTTCCTACAATGAGCAGTTCTTC. V is TRBV29-1 and J is TRBJ2-1; tentatively, D is TRBD1 (6 bases). Germline V gives CDR1 SQVTM, CDR2 ANQGSEA. This CDR3 region has 15 residues. Trimming left V 3 bases short and J 1 base short, with 13 bases between.

This clonotype was counted at least ten times. The chain recombines TRBV7-8 with TRBJ2-3; D is possibly TRBD1 or TRBD2 (5 bases each). Germline lookup yields CDR1 SGHVS and CDR2 FQNEAQ. CDR3 length: 14 residues. V was clipped by 1 base and J by 6 bases, with 11 bases between them. CDR3 protein: CASSLVREPDTQYF. As DNA, the CDR3 is TGTGCCAGCAGCTTAGTCAGGGAGCCCGATACGCAGTATTTT.

The genes are TRBV5-6 and TRBJ2-7; D may be TRBD1 (5 bases). Germline lookup yields CDR1 SGHDT and CDR2 YYEEEE. V was clipped by 1 base and J by 0 bases, with 11 bases between them. The CDR3 runs to 15 residues. The CDR3 nucleotides are TGTGCCAGCAGCTTGTCAGGGTCCAGCTCCTACGAGCAGTACTTC. It translates to CASSLSGSSSYEQYF.

This clonotype was detected many times. The chain recombines TRBV5-1 with TRBJ2-4; D gene ambiguous. Germline CDR1 reads SGHRS; CDR2 reads YFSETQ. The CDR3 runs to 12 residues. Trimming shortened V by 0 bases and J by 3 bases, and 1 base separated the two germline ends. DNA for the CDR3: TGCGCCAGCAGCTTGGACAAAAACATTCAGTACTTC. Translated: CASSLDKNIQYF. Drawing the rest from reference TRBV5-1 and TRBJ2-4, the complete variable domain is KAGVTQTPRYLIKTRGQQVTLSCSPISGHRSVSWYQQTPGQGLQFLFEYFSETQRNKGNFPGRFSGRQFSNSRSEMNVSTLELGDSALYLCASSLDKNIQYFGAGTRLSVL.

In its sample, this clonotype was seen a few times. The V and J genes are TRBV20-1 and TRBJ2-1; 7 bases align to TRBD2. V was pared by 1 base and J by 3 bases, with 6 bases of the junction left unmatched. Germline V gene sequence: CDR1 DFQATT, CDR2 SNEGSKA (reference sequence). This CDR3 is 15 amino acids long. The CDR3 DNA reads TGCAGTGCTAGAGCGGGTAGCGGGTTCTACAATGAGCAGTTCTTC. It is translated as CSARAGSGFYNEQFF.

In this sample, this clonotype turned up a few times. The chain is built from TRBV27 and TRBJ2-3; tentatively, D is TRBD1 (5 bases). With 4 bases removed from V and 2 bases from J, the gap between germline ends came to 10 bases. The CDR3 covers 14 residues. The V gene's germline CDR1 is MNHEY and CDR2 SMNVEV (reference sequence). The CDR3 DNA is TGTGCCAGCAGTTGGACGGACAACACAGATACGCAGTATTTT. This gives the protein CASSWTDNTDTQYF.

This sequence joins TRBV6-1 and TRBJ1-1, with 8 bases fitting TRBD1. The CDR3 runs to 14 residues. Germline values: CDR1 MNHNS, CDR2 SASEGT. Unmatched junction bases numbered 7, after V lost 5 bases and J lost 5 bases. CDR3: CASSTQGAETEAFF. CDR3 sequence (DNA): TGTGCCAGCAGTACGCAGGGGGCCGAGACTGAAGCTTTCTTT.

This clonotype has just a few counts. The chain is built from TRBV20-1 and TRBJ2-1; 7 bases are a match to TRBD1. Germline values: CDR1 DFQATT, CDR2 SNEGSKA (reference sequence). The CDR3 runs to 15 residues. J gave up 0 bases and V 8 bases, and 10 bases lay outside the gene matches. CDR3 loop: CSTPTGAYSYNEQFF. Here the CDR3 DNA reads TGCAGTACCCCAACAGGGGCGTACTCCTACAATGAGCAGTTCTTC.